These T cell receptor beta chains were read from a single sample in a study of cytomegalovirus exposure and HLA in healthy donors. The method was immunoSEQ multiplex PCR; TCRdb's version includes in-frame clones alone and lacks a portion of them. This table holds about 130,000 clones, around 72% found once. Sequencing input: PBMCs. Receptor source: a human donor in good health. The CDR3 runs from the conserved cysteine through the conserved F or W. The D gene is left open where the match is weak. A clone size is listed for some rows: how often the clone was seen (once, few, many), or a class if it is expanded.

j_call,v_call,d_call,clone_size,cdr3_aa,cdr3_nt
TRBJ2-7,TRBV28,NA,NA,CASSLAGPSYEQYF,TGTGCCAGCAGTTTGGCAGGGCCCTCCTACGAGCAGTACTTC
TRBJ2-5,TRBV19,TRBD1,NA,CASSIAQGTGETQYF,TGTGCCAGTAGTATCGCACAGGGGACAGGGGAGACCCAGTACTTC
TRBJ2-7,TRBV5-4,TRBD2,NA,CASSTRTSGRAYEQYF,TGTGCCAGCAGCACCCGGACTAGCGGGAGGGCATACGAGCAGTACTTC
TRBJ2-4,TRBV5-4,TRBD2,NA,CASSSSGLVGGMAKNIQYF,TGTGCCAGCAGCTCCTCGGGACTAGTAGGAGGGATGGCCAAAAACATTCAGTACTTC
TRBJ2-5,TRBV7-2,NA,few,CASSWRASGGETQYF,TGTGCCAGCAGCTGGCGGGCCTCGGGCGGGGAGACCCAGTACTTC
TRBJ1-2,TRBV30,NA,NA,CAWSPGRGGRYGYTF,TGTGCCTGGAGCCCAGGCCGGGGGGGCAGATATGGCTACACCTTC
TRBJ1-1,TRBV7-6,NA,NA,CASSRDRMNTEAFF,TGTGCCAGCAGCCGAGACAGGATGAACACTGAAGCTTTCTTT
TRBJ1-2,TRBV5-6,NA,once,CASSLGLRTTINYGYTF,TGTGCCAGCAGCTTGGGGCTCAGGACAACCATTAACTATGGCTACACCTTC
TRBJ1-1,TRBV19,TRBD1,NA,CASSKGQTAMNTEAFF,TGTGCCAGTAGTAAGGGACAGACAGCGATGAACACTGAAGCTTTCTTT
TRBJ2-3,TRBV6-1,NA,NA,CASSAGAPGGPQYF,TGTGCCAGCAGTGCAGGGGCTCCGGGGGGCCCGCAGTATTTT
TRBJ2-2,TRBV6-5,NA,NA,CASSWAYTGELFF,TGTGCCAGCAGTTGGGCGTACACCGGGGAGCTGTTTTTT
TRBJ2-7,TRBV1,NA,few,CTSSLNIAGVGEQYF,TGCACCAGCAGCCTAAACATAGCGGGAGTGGGTGAGCAGTACTTC
TRBJ2-1,TRBV27,TRBD2,few,CASSLETSGRRNEQFF,TGTGCCAGCAGTTTAGAGACTAGCGGGCGGCGGAATGAGCAGTTCTTC
TRBJ1-2,TRBV19,NA,NA,CASSTTRENYGYTF,TGTGCCAGTAGTACGACCAGGGAAAACTATGGCTACACCTTC
TRBJ2-7,TRBV11-2,TRBD2,NA,CASRPSGSGYEQYF,TGTGCCAGCAGACCTAGCGGGAGCGGGTACGAGCAGTACTTC
TRBJ1-5,TRBV6-6,NA,NA,CASSYSYSQPQHF,TGTGCCAGCAGTTACTCTTACAGTCAGCCCCAGCATTTT
TRBJ1-5,TRBV19,TRBD1,NA,CASSIDLGTGFNQPQHF,TGTGCCAGTAGTATAGATCTTGGGACAGGGTTTAATCAGCCCCAGCATTTT
TRBJ1-2,TRBV27,TRBD1,NA,CASSSDRQGARGYTF,TGTGCCAGCAGTTCAGACCGACAGGGGGCTCGGGGCTACACCTTC
TRBJ1-2,TRBV5-6,NA,few,CASSAGRGGYTF,TGTGCCAGCAGCGCGGGTCGTGGGGGCTACACCTTC
TRBJ1-1,TRBV18,NA,NA,CASSLRQASNTEAFF,TGTGCCAGCTCACTGCGACAGGCGTCGAACACTGAAGCTTTCTTT
TRBJ1-2,TRBV5-4,NA,few,CASSLPPLTGFGGGYTF,TGTGCCAGCAGCTTACCTCCTCTAACAGGTTTTGGTGGTGGCTACACCTTC
TRBJ1-1,TRBV7-9,NA,NA,CASSAGSARGTEAFF,TGTGCCAGCAGCGCCGGGTCGGCCCGAGGCACTGAAGCTTTCTTT
TRBJ1-4,TRBV5-6,TRBD1,NA,CASSLGTGGAEKLFF,TGTGCCAGCAGCTTGGGGACAGGGGGCGCTGAAAAACTGTTTTTT
TRBJ1-3,TRBV29-1,TRBD1,NA,CSVRTGESSGNTIYF,TGCAGCGTGAGGACAGGAGAGAGCTCTGGAAACACCATATATTTT
TRBJ2-1,TRBV28,NA,few,CASSLTANNEQFF,TGTGCCAGCAGTTTGACAGCCAACAATGAGCAGTTCTTC
TRBJ2-1,TRBV7-6,TRBD2,NA,CASSSVLAGEQFF,TGTGCCAGCAGCTCCGTCCTAGCGGGAGAGCAGTTCTTC
TRBJ2-1,TRBV5-1,TRBD2,NA,CASSLEASGRRVQFF,TGCGCCAGCAGCTTGGAGGCTAGCGGGAGAAGGGTGCAGTTCTTC